The 25 T cell receptor beta chains given below trace back to one sample, sequenced in a study of T-cell reconstitution after alpha-beta-depleted transplantation in children. Preparing the TCRbeta library involved the use of unique molecular identifiers. TCRdb itself ran the PCR reads through MiXCR, one entry per CDR3 protein. The sample holds more than 60,000 distinct CDR3 sequences; 7.3% are singletons and the top ten take approximately 2.4%. The source material was PBMCs from the stem cell graft donor, sampled from the stem cell graft. The receptors were sampled from a human donor who donated a stem cell graft to a child with acute lymphoblastic leukemia.

This clonotype was seen ten or more times. The V call is TRBV27, the J call TRBJ2-1; 11 bases agree with TRBD1. This CDR3 is built from 19 residues. Germline V CDR1 and CDR2: MNHEY, SMNVEV (reference sequence). The V gene end was trimmed by 0 bases and the J gene end by 5 bases; junction bases not matched to a gene: 12. DNA for the CDR3: TGTGCCAGCAGTTTATCACCCCCCGGGACAGGGGGTTGGAACAATGAGCAGTTCTTC. This translates into CASSLSPPGTGGWNNEQFF.

This clonotype came up many times. This chain links TRBV12-3 or TRBV12-4 with TRBJ2-3; tentatively, D is TRBD1 (6 bases). Trimming shortened V by 6 bases and J by 6 bases, and 16 bases separated the two germline ends. The CDR3 has 14 amino acids. CDR3: CASRGQVRSDTQYF. The CDR3 coding sequence is TGTGCCAGCAGGGGACAAGTTCGGTCCGATACGCAGTATTTT.

At least ten counts were recorded for this clonotype. J is TRBJ2-7 and V is TRBV20-1; 7 positions match TRBD1. Germline trimming cut 4 bases from V and 4 bases from J; bases unmatched to any gene: 10. The CDR3 sequence is 14 residues long. Per the germline V gene, CDR1 is DFQATT and CDR2 is SNEGSKA (reference sequence). The CDR3, as DNA: TGCAGTGCTACCCCTTGGACAGGCGGATACGAGCAGTACTTC. Residues: CSATPWTGGYEQYF.

The table lists this clonotype with many counts. V gene TRBV2 combines with J gene TRBJ2-3; 8 bases fit TRBD1. V lost 8 bases and J lost 5; bases outside the gene matches: 9. Germline V lookup: CDR1 SNHLY, CDR2 FYNNEI. The CDR3 totals 14 residues. The CDR3 is CASQGQGGIDTQYF. The CDR3 DNA is TGTGCCAGCCAAGGACAGGGCGGGATAGATACGCAGTATTTT.

This clonotype has ten or more counts. The CDR3 sequence is CVRGGSGNQPQHF. CDR3 nucleotide sequence: TGTGTCCGAGGGGGATCTGGGAATCAGCCCCAGCATTTT. The chain has TRBV9 and TRBJ1-5; D may be TRBD1 (6 bases). This CDR3 spans 13 amino acids. The germline V gene has CDR1 SGDLS and CDR2 YYNGEE.

This clonotype occurred many times. The chain recombines TRBV11-2 with TRBJ2-5, with 12 positions matching TRBD2. Germline lookup yields CDR1 SGHAT and CDR2 FQNNGV. Losses at the gene ends were 1 base for V and 2 bases for J; bases not matched to a gene: 2. CDR3 size: 16 residues. The CDR3 here is CASSLGTSGVQETQYF. The CDR3 nucleotides are TGTGCCAGCAGCTTAGGGACTAGCGGGGTGCAAGAGACCCAGTACTTC.

This clonotype is classed as medium-sized. The chain has TRBV20-1 and TRBJ2-1; TRBD2 aligns across 13 bases. There are 14 residues in the CDR3. Germline V gene data show CDR1 as DFQATT and CDR2 as SNEGSKA (reference sequence). Unmatched junction bases numbered 6, after V lost 2 bases and J lost 11 bases. CDR3 nucleotide sequence: TGCAGTGCTAGATCAGGACTAGCGGGGGAAAAGCAGTTCTTC. Its translation: CSARSGLAGEKQFF.

This clonotype was detected only a few times. The CDR3 loop reads CASRRDTLPSYEQYF. For the CDR3, the DNA is TGTGCCAGCAGGAGAGACACCCTCCCCTCCTACGAGCAGTACTTC. The chain combines TRBV2 with TRBJ2-7; unclear D gene. This CDR3 has 15 amino acids. Germline CDR1 SNHLY, CDR2 FYNNEI. Trimming removed 6 bases from V and 0 bases from J, with 15 bases in between. Complete variable domain (other parts from reference TRBV2 and TRBJ2-7): EPEVTQTPSHQVTQMGQEVILRCVPISNHLYFYWYRQILGQKVEFLVSFYNNEISEKSEIFDDQFSVERPDGSNFTLKIRSTKLEDSAMYFCASRRDTLPSYEQYFGPGTRLTVT.

This clonotype was found many times. The CDR3 nucleotides are TGTGCCAGCAGCGCCCCTTCCGGGACAGTCTCCTATGGCTACACCTTC. Amino acids: CASSAPSGTVSYGYTF. V gene TRBV9 combines with J gene TRBJ1-2; 7 bases align to TRBD1. CDR3 length equals 16 residues. Germline trimming cut 3 bases from V and 4 bases from J; bases unmatched to any gene: 12. Germline V lookup: CDR1 SGDLS, CDR2 YYNGEE. Filled out from reference TRBV9 and TRBJ1-2, the complete variable domain reads DSGVTQTPKHLITATGQRVTLRCSPRSGDLSVYWYQQSLDQGLQFLIQYYNGEERAKGNILERFSAQQFPDLHSELNLSSLELGDSALYFCASSAPSGTVSYGYTFGSGTRLTVV.

In its sample, this clonotype was seen many times. The chain combines TRBV3-1 with TRBJ1-1; 10 bases map to TRBD1. This CDR3 has 15 amino acids. The V gene end was trimmed by 5 bases and the J gene end by 5 bases; junction bases not matched to a gene: 8. CDR1 and CDR2 from the germline V gene are LGHDT and YNNKEL (reference sequence). The CDR3 nucleotides are TGTGCCAGCAGCTTGACAGGGGGCGGGAGGACTGAAGCTTTCTTT. Encoded protein: CASSLTGGGRTEAFF.

This clonotype was found many times. Here the CDR3 reads CASSMGGFSEAFF. CDR3 DNA sequence: TGTGCCAGCAGTATGGGGGGCTTCTCTGAAGCTTTCTTT. V usage is TRBV28 and J usage is TRBJ1-1; D is perhaps TRBD1 (6 bases). The CDR3 is 13 residues long. Germline V CDR1 and CDR2: MDHEN, SYDVKM. V was cut by 5 bases and J by 6 bases, with 13 bases left in between.

This clonotype was counted only a few times. The J gene is TRBJ1-5, the V gene TRBV19, with D unclear. V was clipped by 0 bases and J by 7 bases, with 4 bases between them. Germline CDR1 and CDR2: LNHDA and SQIVND (reference sequence). This CDR3 region has 12 residues. Here the CDR3 reads CASSIEGQPQHF. CDR3 in DNA: TGTGCCAGTAGTATAGAGGGGCAGCCCCAGCATTTT. The entire variable domain, with the rest obtained from reference TRBV19 and TRBJ1-5, is as follows: DGGITQSPKYLFRKEGQNVTLSCEQNLNHDAMYWYRQDPGQGLRLIYYSQIVNDFQKGDIAEGYSVSREKKESFPLTVTSAQKNPTAFYLCASSIEGQPQHFGDGTRLSIL.

This clonotype showed up just a few times. The V call is TRBV5-1, the J call TRBJ1-5; TRBD1 matches 9 bases. This CDR3 has 15 residues. Germline V lookup: CDR1 SGHRS, CDR2 YFSETQ. Trimming removed 4 bases from V and 6 bases from J; junction bases left unmatched: 8. CDR3 sequence reads: CASSPYGQGSQPQHF. CDR3 DNA: TGCGCCAGCAGCCCCTACGGACAGGGGAGTCAGCCCCAGCATTTT.

This clonotype was recorded many times. This sequence joins TRBV5-1 and TRBJ2-7; D may be TRBD2 (5 bases). The CDR3 totals 12 residues. The V gene's germline CDR1 is SGHRS and CDR2 YFSETQ. The V and J ends lost 4 bases and 7 bases respectively, with 12 bases between them. DNA of the CDR3: TGCGCCAGCAGCCCGGGGTTCGTGGAGCAGTACTTC. It is translated as CASSPGFVEQYF. Looking up the rest from reference TRBV5-1 and TRBJ2-7 gives the full variable domain: KAGVTQTPRYLIKTRGQQVTLSCSPISGHRSVSWYQQTPGQGLQFLFEYFSETQRNKGNFPGRFSGRQFSNSRSEMNVSTLELGDSALYLCASSPGFVEQYFGPGTRLTVT.

This sequence joins TRBV29-1 and TRBJ2-3, with 12 bases lining up with TRBD2. Germline loops: CDR1 SQVTM, CDR2 ANQGSEA. The CDR3 spans 15 residues. The V and J ends lost 2 bases and 6 bases, in that order; junction bases with no gene match: 6. This chain's CDR3 is CSVERLAGGPDTQYF. The CDR3 coding sequence is TGCAGCGTTGAACGCCTAGCGGGGGGGCCGGATACGCAGTATTTT.

The chain employs TRBV5-1 and TRBJ1-4; D is unresolved. The CDR3 length is 13 residues. The ends were cut back, 3 bases at V and 2 bases at J, with 5 bases in the middle. CDR1 and CDR2 from the germline V gene are SGHRS and YFSETQ. The CDR3 region is CASSSSTNEKLFF. CDR3 nucleotide sequence: TGCGCCAGCAGCTCCTCGACTAATGAAAAACTGTTTTTT.

This clonotype turned up a few times. This rearrangement joins TRBV18 to TRBJ1-5; D possibly corresponds to TRBD1 (5 bases). V was shortened by 2 bases and J by 11 bases, with 13 bases between the two germline ends. CDR3 length equals 13 residues. Germline V gene lookup returns CDR1 KGHSH and CDR2 LQKENI. CDR3 protein: CASSPARVMSQHF. The CDR3 nucleotides read TGTGCCAGCTCACCAGCCAGGGTTATGTCCCAGCATTTT.

At least ten counts were recorded for this clonotype. V and J are TRBV9 and TRBJ2-7, with 10 bases aligning to TRBD1. V lost 0 bases to trimming and J lost 2 bases; unmatched junction nucleotides: 5. Looked up from germline, CDR1 is SGDLS and CDR2 is YYNGEE. The CDR3 runs 16 residues. Here the CDR3 DNA reads TGTGCCAGCAGCGTAGCTACCGGGACAGGGGCCTACGAGCAGTACTTC. As protein: CASSVATGTGAYEQYF.

This clonotype came up a few times. The rearrangement joins TRBV5-6 to TRBJ2-7; tentatively, D is TRBD1 (5 bases). The CDR3 length is 14 residues. Germline CDR1 reads SGHDT; CDR2 reads YYEEEE. The V gene lost 0 bases and the J gene lost 2 bases, with 9 bases spanning the gap. For the CDR3, the DNA is TGTGCCAGCAGCTTGGCAGACAGAACCTACGAGCAGTACTTC. Translation gives CASSLADRTYEQYF.

This clonotype has a count of ten or more. The chain couples TRBV12-3 or TRBV12-4 to TRBJ1-6; perhaps TRBD1 as D (5 bases). The CDR3 extends over 14 amino acids. Trimming pared 6 bases from V and 10 bases from J, leaving 16 bases between. The CDR3 protein is CASSSPRGYSPLHF. The DNA of the CDR3 is TGTGCCAGCAGCTCCCCTAGGGGTTACTCACCCCTCCACTTT.

The V gene is TRBV11-2, the J gene TRBJ2-1, with 14 positions matching TRBD2. The CDR3 loop spans 16 amino acids. Trimming removed 5 bases from V and 6 bases from J; junction bases left unmatched: 6. CDR1 is SGHAT and CDR2 is FQNNGV in the germline V gene. The CDR3 is CASSPEGLAGVNEQFF. The CDR3 bases are TGTGCCAGCAGCCCAGAGGGACTAGCGGGAGTCAATGAGCAGTTCTTC.

This clonotype was found many times. The gene calls are TRBV7-2 and TRBJ2-3, with a weak D call TRBD2 (6 bases). Germline CDR1 reads SGHTA; CDR2 reads FQGNSA. This CDR3 spans 15 amino acids. Trimming took 2 bases from V and 3 from J, leaving 12 bases between them. The chain's CDR3 is CASSLRAGPTDTQYF. The CDR3 nucleotides read TGTGCCAGCAGCTTAAGGGCGGGGCCTACAGATACGCAGTATTTT.

This clonotype was found a few times. The chain couples TRBV6-5 to TRBJ2-1; D possibly corresponds to TRBD2 (5 bases). The germline V and J ends were trimmed by 8 bases and 1 base, with 15 bases remaining between them. The CDR3 spans 15 residues. Per germline, CDR1 MNHEY and CDR2 SVGAGI. The CDR3 region is CASARAGLSYNEQFF. DNA for the CDR3: TGTGCCAGCGCGCGGGCAGGTTTATCCTACAATGAGCAGTTCTTC.

This clonotype has ten or more counts. The chain uses TRBV5-1 and TRBJ2-7; 7 bases map to TRBD2. The CDR3 loop spans 15 amino acids. Germline-derived CDR1 and CDR2 are SGHRS and YFSETQ. J gave up 3 bases and V 4 bases, and 10 bases lay outside the gene matches. In nucleotides, the CDR3 is TGCGCCAGCAGCAGCGGGACTTCGAAACTCTACGAGCAGTACTTC. Residues: CASSSGTSKLYEQYF.

This clonotype showed up many times. One end of the junction fails to match germline, which may point to a read error. CDR3 DNA: TGTGCCAGCAATTTACACCCCGCGGGCGAGCAGTACTTC. Translated: CASNLHPAGEQYF. The V call is TRBV12-3 or TRBV12-4, the J call TRBJ2-7; D is possibly TRBD2 (5 bases). The CDR3 runs to 13 residues.